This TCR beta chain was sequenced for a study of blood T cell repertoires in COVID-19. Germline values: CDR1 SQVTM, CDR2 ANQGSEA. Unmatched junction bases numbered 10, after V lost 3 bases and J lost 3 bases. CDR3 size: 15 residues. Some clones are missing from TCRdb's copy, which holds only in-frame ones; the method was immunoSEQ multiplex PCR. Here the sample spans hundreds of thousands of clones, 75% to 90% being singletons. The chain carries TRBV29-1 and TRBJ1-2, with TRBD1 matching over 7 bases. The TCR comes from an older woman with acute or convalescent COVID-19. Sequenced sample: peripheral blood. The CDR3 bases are TGCAGCGTTGATAAAGACCAAACAGGGGACTATGGCTACACCTTC. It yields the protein CSVDKDQTGDYGYTF.